This T cell receptor beta chain was recorded in a study of cytomegalovirus exposure and HLA in healthy donors (dated by TCRdb to about 2017). Looking at the study overall: According to a later analysis, one platform produced both the roughly 130 validation repertoires and the approximately 660 repertoires of the first cohort. The study aimed to test whether cataloging public T cell receptors could reveal signatures of past pathogen exposure. In addition to the first cohort of several hundred subjects, a separate validation cohort of 120 different subjects was used. To predict cytomegalovirus infection status, the study combined high-throughput TCR immunosequencing, statistical association of individual TCRs with disease status, and machine learning.

Library method: the immunoSEQ multiplex PCR assay. For the original study's pipeline: A statistical classification framework was built to diagnose cytomegalovirus status from the catalog of TCR beta chain sequences. The immuneACCESS repertoire file appears here via TCRdb, limited to in-frame rearrangements. These files lack a portion of the clones; in checked studies, under half of the deficit traces to unresolved V genes, and the cause of the others is not known. D and trimming come from the DNA, and the V and J calls and clone size come from that table. This sample holds about 270,000 clones; 80% to 90% were observed only once. The ten top clones hold 0.9% to 1.1% of the sample. Separate from the roughly 700-subject first cohort, the validation cohort of 120 subjects was the group to which the donors belonged. Concerning this clone itself: Its target antigen remains unknown. No much larger clone exists at a distance of one base, and base qualities are not known.

CDR1 and CDR2 (LGHNA, YSLEER) derive from the germline V gene. Taken from cysteine to phenylalanine, the CDR3 has 15 residues. The only DNA kept is the CDR3, 45 bases in frame from the first base. The germline V and J ends show losses of 0 bases and 5 bases respectively, and no gene match explains 6 bases of the junction. Overall results and qualifications from the work: Three of the identified cytomegalovirus-associated TCR beta chains were confirmed in vitro to be specific for cytomegalovirus antigens. The validation cohort had no HLA typing available for a later analysis, so co-occurrence within that cohort was assessed over all 120 or so repertoires. Of the cluster scores, approximately 95% were above 0 in a later analysis, which found that TCRs clustered in the first cohort also tended to co-occur in the approximately 130 validation repertoires. According to the authors, the approach could potentially be generalized to other disease states and immunological phenotypes. While some public TCRs were present in many individuals, most TCR sequences turned up only very rarely across donors. The classifier was reported to diagnose cytomegalovirus status with high specificity and sensitivity in both the original and validation cohorts. The study gave a list of 150 to 200 TCR beta chains associated with cytomegalovirus.

The clonotype was recovered from a woman aged 18-29 years in good health and CMV-seronegative. This receptor chain uses TRBV4-3 and TRBJ2-7, with 8 middle bases fitting TRBD2. What was sequenced was PBMCs. In nucleotides, the sequence is TGCGCCAGCAGCCAAGATAACGGGGGGGGAGACGAGCAGTACTTC. It encodes CASSQDNGGGDEQYF.